The present TCR beta chain was sequenced within a study of T cell clonotyping in hematopoietic cell transplantation. The sample holds one count of this clone. Its antigen is still unknown. TCRdb's copy holds only in-frame clones and misses some; the assay was immunoSEQ multiplex PCR. Here the sample spans approximately 28,000 clones, 65% to 90% being singletons. Whole-study results and caveats: Graft donor and pretransplant recipient Inverse Simpson Index values predicted broader posttransplant TCR diversity.

Time point: recipient sample about 28 days before transplant, after cytoreduction. Blood collection times were about day -28 and days 30, 100, 180 posttransplant. The CDR3 has 14 residues. Per germline, CDR1 MNHEY and CDR2 SMNVEV (reference sequence). The junction had 8 bases not matched to a gene; V was cut back by 6 bases and J by 6 bases. The genes are TRBV27 and TRBJ2-1; TRBD2 matches 7 bases. The origin of this receptor is an older woman with acute myeloid leukemia. Some clones in this sample may be carry-over from other donors' samples. Sequencing was performed on peripheral blood mononuclear cells, taken before stem cell transplant. CDR3 sequence: CASSPRRESNEQFF. CDR3 coding DNA: TGTGCCAGCAGCCCCAGGCGGGAGTCCAATGAGCAGTTCTTC.